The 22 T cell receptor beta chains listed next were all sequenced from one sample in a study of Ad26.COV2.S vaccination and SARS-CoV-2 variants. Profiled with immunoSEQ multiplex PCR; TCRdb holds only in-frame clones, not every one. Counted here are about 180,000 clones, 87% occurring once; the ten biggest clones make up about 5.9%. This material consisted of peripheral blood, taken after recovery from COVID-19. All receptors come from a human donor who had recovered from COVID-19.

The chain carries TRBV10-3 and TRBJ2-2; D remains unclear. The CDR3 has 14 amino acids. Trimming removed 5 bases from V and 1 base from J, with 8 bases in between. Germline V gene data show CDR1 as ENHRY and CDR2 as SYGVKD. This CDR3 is CAISSDLNTGELFF. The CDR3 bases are TGTGCCATCAGTTCCGACCTGAACACCGGGGAGCTGTTTTTT.

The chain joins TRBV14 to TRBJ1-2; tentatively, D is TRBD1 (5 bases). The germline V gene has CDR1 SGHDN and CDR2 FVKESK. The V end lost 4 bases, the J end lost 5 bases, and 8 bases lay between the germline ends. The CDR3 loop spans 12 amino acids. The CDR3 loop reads CASSPTGYGYTF. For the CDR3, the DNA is TGTGCCAGCAGCCCTACAGGTTATGGCTACACCTTC.

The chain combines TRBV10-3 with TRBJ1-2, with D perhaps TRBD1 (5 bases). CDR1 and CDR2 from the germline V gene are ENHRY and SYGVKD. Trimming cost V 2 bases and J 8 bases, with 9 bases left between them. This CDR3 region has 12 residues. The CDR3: CAISEGGYGYTF. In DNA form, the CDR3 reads TGTGCCATCAGTGAGGGGGGGTACGGCTACACCTTC.

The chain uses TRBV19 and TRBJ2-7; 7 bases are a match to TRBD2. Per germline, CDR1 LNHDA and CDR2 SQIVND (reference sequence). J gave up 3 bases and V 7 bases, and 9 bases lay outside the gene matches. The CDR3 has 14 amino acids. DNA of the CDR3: TGTGCCAGTACTCGCGGGGGAAGTATCTACGAGCAGTACTTC. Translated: CASTRGGSIYEQYF.

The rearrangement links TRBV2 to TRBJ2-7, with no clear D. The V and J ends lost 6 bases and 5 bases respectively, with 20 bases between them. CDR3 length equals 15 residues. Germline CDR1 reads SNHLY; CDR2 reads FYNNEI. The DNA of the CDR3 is TGTGCCAGCAGCCTCATGGGGATGCAGGTCGACGAGCAGTACTTC. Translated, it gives CASSLMGMQVDEQYF.

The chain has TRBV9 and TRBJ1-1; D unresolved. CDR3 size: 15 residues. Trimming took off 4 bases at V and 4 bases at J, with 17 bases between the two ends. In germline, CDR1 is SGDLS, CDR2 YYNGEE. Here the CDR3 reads CASSLKGWEGTEAFF. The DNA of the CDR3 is TGTGCCAGCAGCCTAAAGGGATGGGAGGGCACTGAAGCTTTCTTT.

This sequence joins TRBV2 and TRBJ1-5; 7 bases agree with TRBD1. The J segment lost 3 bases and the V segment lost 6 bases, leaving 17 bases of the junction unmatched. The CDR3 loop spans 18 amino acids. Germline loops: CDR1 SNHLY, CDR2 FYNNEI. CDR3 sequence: CASSVHRDSPAPNQPQHF. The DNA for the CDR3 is TGTGCCAGCAGCGTCCACAGGGACAGTCCAGCACCCAATCAGCCCCAGCATTTT.

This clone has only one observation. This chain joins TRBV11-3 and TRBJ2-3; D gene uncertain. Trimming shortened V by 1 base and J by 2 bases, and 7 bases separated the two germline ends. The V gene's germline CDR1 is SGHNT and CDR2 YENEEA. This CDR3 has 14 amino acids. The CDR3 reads CASSLGQVTDTQYF. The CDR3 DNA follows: TGTGCCAGCAGCTTAGGGCAGGTCACAGATACGCAGTATTTT.

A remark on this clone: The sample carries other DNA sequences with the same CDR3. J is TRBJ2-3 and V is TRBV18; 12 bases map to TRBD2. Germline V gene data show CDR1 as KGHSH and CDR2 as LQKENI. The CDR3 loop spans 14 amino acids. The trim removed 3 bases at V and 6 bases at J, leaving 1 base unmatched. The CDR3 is CASSPGLAGDTQYF. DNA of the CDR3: TGTGCCAGCTCACCCGGACTAGCGGGGGATACGCAGTATTTT.

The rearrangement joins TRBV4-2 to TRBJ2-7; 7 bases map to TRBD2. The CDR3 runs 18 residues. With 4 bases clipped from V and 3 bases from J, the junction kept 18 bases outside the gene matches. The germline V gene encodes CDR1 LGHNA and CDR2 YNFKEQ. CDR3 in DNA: TGTGCCAGCAGCCCCTCGGCCATGTTCTGGCGGGAGAACTACGAGCAGTACTTC. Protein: CASSPSAMFWRENYEQYF.

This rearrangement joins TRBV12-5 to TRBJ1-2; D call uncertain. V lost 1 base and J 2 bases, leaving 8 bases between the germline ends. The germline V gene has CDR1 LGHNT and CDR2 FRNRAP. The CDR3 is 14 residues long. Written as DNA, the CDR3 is TGTGCTAGTGGTTTGGGTCCGGGAAACTATGGCTACACCTTC. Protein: CASGLGPGNYGYTF.

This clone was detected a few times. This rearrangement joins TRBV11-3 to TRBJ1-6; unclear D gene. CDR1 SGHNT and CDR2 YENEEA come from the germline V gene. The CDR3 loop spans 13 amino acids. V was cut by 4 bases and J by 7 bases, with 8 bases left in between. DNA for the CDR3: TGTGCCAGCAGCTCGAGGCGCAATTCACCCCTCCACTTT. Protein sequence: CASSSRRNSPLHF.

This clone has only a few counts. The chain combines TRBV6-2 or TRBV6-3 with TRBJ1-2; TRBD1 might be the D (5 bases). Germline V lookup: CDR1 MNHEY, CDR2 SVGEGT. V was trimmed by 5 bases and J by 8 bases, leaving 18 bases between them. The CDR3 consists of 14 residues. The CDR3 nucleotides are TGTGCCAGCAGTGCGCAAGGGGCCCTGAGGGGCTACACCTTC. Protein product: CASSAQGALRGYTF.

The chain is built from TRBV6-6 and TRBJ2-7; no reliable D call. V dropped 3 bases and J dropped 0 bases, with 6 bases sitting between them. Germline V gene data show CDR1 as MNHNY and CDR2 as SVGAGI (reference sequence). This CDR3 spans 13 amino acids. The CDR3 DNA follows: TGTGCCAGCAGTTATGCAGACTCCTACGAGCAGTACTTC. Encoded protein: CASSYADSYEQYF.

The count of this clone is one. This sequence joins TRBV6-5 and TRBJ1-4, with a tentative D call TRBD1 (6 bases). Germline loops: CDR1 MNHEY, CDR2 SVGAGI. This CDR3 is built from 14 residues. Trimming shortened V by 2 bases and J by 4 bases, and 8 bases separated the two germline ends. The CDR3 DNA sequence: TGTGCCAGCAGTTACGGACAGATTAATGAAAAACTGTTTTTT. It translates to CASSYGQINEKLFF.

For the CDR3, the DNA is TGTGCCACACTACAGGGTCTGGGGAACACTGAAGCTTTCTTT. Protein sequence: CATLQGLGNTEAFF. V is TRBV30 and J is TRBJ1-1, with a tentative D call TRBD1 (6 bases). The V end was cut by 8 bases, the J end by 1 base, with 17 bases between. Looked up from germline, CDR1 is GTSNPN and CDR2 is SVGIG (reference sequence). There are 14 residues in the CDR3.

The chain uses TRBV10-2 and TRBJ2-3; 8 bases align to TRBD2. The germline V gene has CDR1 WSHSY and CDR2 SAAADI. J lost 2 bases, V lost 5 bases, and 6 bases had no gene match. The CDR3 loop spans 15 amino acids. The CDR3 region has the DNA TGCGCCAGCAGTCGGGCAGCGGGGGCCACAGATACGCAGTATTTT. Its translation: CASSRAAGATDTQYF.

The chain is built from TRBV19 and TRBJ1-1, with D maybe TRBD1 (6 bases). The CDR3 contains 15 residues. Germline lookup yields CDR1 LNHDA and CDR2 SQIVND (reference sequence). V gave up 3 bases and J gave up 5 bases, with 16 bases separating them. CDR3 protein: CASSIGGRVPTEAFF. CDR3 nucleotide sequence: TGTGCCAGTAGTATTGGGGGCAGGGTACCGACTGAAGCTTTCTTT.

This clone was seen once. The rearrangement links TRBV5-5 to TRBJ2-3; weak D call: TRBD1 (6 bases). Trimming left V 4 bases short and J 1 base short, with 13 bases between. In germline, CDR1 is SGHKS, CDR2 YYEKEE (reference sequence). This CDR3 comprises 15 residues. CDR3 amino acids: CASSPQGYGTDTQYF. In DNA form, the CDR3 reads TGTGCCAGCAGCCCACAGGGTTACGGCACAGATACGCAGTATTTT.

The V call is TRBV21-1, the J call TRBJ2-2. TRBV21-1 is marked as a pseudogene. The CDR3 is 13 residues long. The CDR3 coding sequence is TGTGCCAGCCCCCAAGAAATAACCGGGGAGCTGTTTTTT. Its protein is CASPQEITGELFF.

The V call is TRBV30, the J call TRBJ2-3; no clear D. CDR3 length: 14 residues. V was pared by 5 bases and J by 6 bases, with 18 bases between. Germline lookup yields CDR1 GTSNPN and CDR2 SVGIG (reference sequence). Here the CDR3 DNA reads TGTGCCTGGGGACCCCCCCCAATTGGCGATACGCAGTATTTT. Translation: CAWGPPPIGDTQYF.

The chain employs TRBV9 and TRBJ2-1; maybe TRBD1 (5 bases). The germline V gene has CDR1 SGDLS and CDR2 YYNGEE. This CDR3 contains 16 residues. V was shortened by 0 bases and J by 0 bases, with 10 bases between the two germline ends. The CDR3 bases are TGTGCCAGCAGCGTAGCTACCCAGGGCTCCTACAATGAGCAGTTCTTC. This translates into CASSVATQGSYNEQFF.